What follows describes a single T cell receptor (beta chain). No cognate antigen has been identified for it. One base away there is no much larger clone; base qualities are not given. The CDR3 regions of human TCRbeta chains were analyzed by immunosequencing. On the study's bioinformatics: TCRs in the repertoires were matched against a reference library of SARS-CoV-2-specific TCRs that had been generated with the MIRA antigen-specificity platform. Breadth meant the fraction of unique TCRs that were SARS-CoV-2-associated, whereas depth meant the fraction of total T cells that were SARS-CoV-2-associated. Using the MIRA data, each spike-specific TCR was assigned both to the spike region to which the TCR was reactive and to a CD4 or CD8 class. Log10-transformed breadth and depth values were compared by one-way ANOVA with Sidak's multiple comparisons tests. The clones in this table, taken by TCRdb from immuneACCESS, are in-frame only. Not every clone is retained; where verified, under half of the shortfall comes from an unresolved V gene, and the cause of the rest is unknown. V, J and clone size were drawn from that table, and D and trimming were deduced from the DNA. The sample table records roughly 100,000 clones; about nine tenths of these occur just once. In total, the top ten clones hold about 50% of the sample.

The time point label for this specimen denotes: baseline before first vaccination. Vaccinee samples came from UK trials COV001 and COV002, including a single-blind randomized controlled phase 2/3 trial of AZD1222 (ChAdOx1 nCoV-19) in healthy adults. Trial participant PBMC samples were collected at day 0 and day 28 after the second dose for TCRbeta chain sequencing. Germline trimming amounts to 5 bases on V and 4 bases on J, with 18 as the count of junction bases outside the gene matches. The cysteine opens and the phenylalanine closes a CDR3 of 19 amino acids. The entry retains the CDR3 DNA only, 57 bases that are in frame from base 1. Taken from the germline V gene (reference sequence), the CDR1 and CDR2 loops are MNHNY and SVGAGI. This sample is drawn from a study of T cell responses to AZD1222 COVID-19 vaccine (TCRdb year 2021). Regarding the study in general: Because spike-specific TCR depth and breadth did not differ between the two schedules, AZD1222 recipients who got a second dose at roughly 4 weeks were pooled with those who got a second dose at roughly 12 weeks. A total of more than 230 trial participants underwent TCR sequencing, of whom about 200 had received two doses of AZD1222 and roughly 26 had received two doses of the MenACWY control vaccine. Trial participants were enrolled into age subgroups of 18-55, 56-69 and 70-plus years, which contained around 150, 28 and 57 TCR-sequenced participants, respectively.

What the study reported, not specific to this receptor: Conclusions about previously exposed vaccinees were limited because only six or seven AZD1222 recipients were SARS-CoV-2 seropositive at baseline. Most participants were white British and females outnumbered males, and the authors suggested that clonal diversity may have been underestimated. After two AZD1222 doses, spike-specific TCR breadth and depth were significantly higher than at day 0 and than in MenACWY recipients. In the small 56-69-year group, the increase in depth fell short of significance, most likely because of low power. The vaccine-associated CD4 TCRs covered the entire spike protein, and the dominant responses fell in regions 160-218 and 743-854. Reportedly, almost half of the unique spike-specific TCRs recognized epitopes lying outside the regions that are mutated in the B.1.351 and B.1.1.7 variants. Because no day 14 peak-response samples were available, the repertoires could be characterized only after the peak T cell response.

The chain employs TRBV6-6 and TRBJ2-2; 8 junctional bases match TRBD2. The sequence was obtained from an adult in good health. This specimen consisted of peripheral blood, obtained on day 0 of AZD1222 vaccination. The DNA sequence is given as TGTGCCAGCAGTCAGATGGGCAGCGGGAGTATCGGGAGCACCGGGGAGCTGTTTTTT. Translated, it gives CASSQMGSGSIGSTGELFF.